A selection of T cell receptor beta chains follows, all from one sample in a study of T cells after yellow fever vaccination. TCRdb independently ran MiXCR on the 5' RACE reads; one entry per CDR3 protein. The table has hundreds of thousands of distinct CDR3 sequences, approximately 13% seen once. Material: CD4+ T cells sorted from PBMCs, obtained 15 days after the yellow fever booster vaccination. Receptors were obtained from a man between 18 and 35 years old who received the YFV17D yellow fever vaccine. Each CDR3 is given with its conserved first and last residue. D genes are given only for firm matches. Clone size is not always given. Where it is, it says once, few, many or a class for expanded clones.

cdr3_nt cdr3_aa clone_size v_call d_call j_call cdr3_length
TGCGCCAGCAGCTTGTTAGGAGATACGCAGTATTTT CASSLLGDTQYF many TRBV5-1 - TRBJ2-3 12
TGTGCCAGCAGCGTAGGGCGAGCGGGGGGTGCAGATACGCAGTATTTT CASSVGRAGGADTQYF - TRBV9 TRBD2 TRBJ2-3 16
TGTGCCAGCAGTTATGGAGTACAGGGGGGAAACACCATATATTTT CASSYGVQGGNTIYF few TRBV6-5 TRBD1 TRBJ1-3 15
TGTGCCACCCGTGACGGGACGGGGAATTCACCCCTCCACTTT CATRDGTGNSPLHF - TRBV7-9 - TRBJ1-6 14
TGCGCCAGCAGCTTGGTGGGCAGAGAAAGCACTGAAGCTTTCTTT CASSLVGRESTEAFF few TRBV5-1 - TRBJ1-1 15
TGCAGTGCTAGACGAGGACTAGCGGCCGCAGATACGCAGTATTTT CSARRGLAAADTQYF - TRBV20-1 TRBD2 TRBJ2-3 15
TGCGCCAGCAGCCGCGGACAGGGCCGAGGGGAGACCCAGTACTTC CASSRGQGRGETQYF - TRBV4-3 TRBD1 TRBJ2-5 15
TGTGCCAGCAGTTACCAGGGGGCTTGGGAAGCTTTCTTT CASSYQGAWEAFF many TRBV6-6 TRBD1 TRBJ1-1 13
TGTGCCAGCAGCTTAGGGGAGTGGGACACTGAAGCTTTCTTT CASSLGEWDTEAFF - TRBV7-9 - TRBJ1-1 14
TGTGCCAGCTCAAGAGAACAGGGGGGGTACGAGCAGTACTTC CASSREQGGYEQYF few TRBV18 - TRBJ2-7 14
TGTGCCAGCAGCTTAGCCCAGGGAAGAGGAAATGAGCAGTTCTTC CASSLAQGRGNEQFF - TRBV11-2 - TRBJ2-1 15
TGTGCCAGCAGCTGGGACAGGTGGGGCTATAGCAATCAGCCCCAGCATTTT CASSWDRWGYSNQPQHF few TRBV28 TRBD1 TRBJ1-5 17
TGTGCCAGCAGTTTAGGACAGGGGGTCACCGGGGAGCTGTTTTTT CASSLGQGVTGELFF - TRBV12-3/TRBV12-4 TRBD1 TRBJ2-2 15
TGTGCCAGCAGTAAAAGGGAACCACCCCTCCACTTT CASSKREPPLHF few TRBV6-2/TRBV6-3 - TRBJ1-6 12
TGTGCCAGTAACGGGTACACTGAAGCTTTCTTT CASNGYTEAFF - TRBV19 - TRBJ1-1 11
TGTGCCACCAGCAGTAATTCCAGAGAACCCCAGCATTTT CATSSNSREPQHF few TRBV15 - TRBJ1-5 13
TGTGCCAGCAGCGTAGACAGCTCTGGAAACACCATATATTTT CASSVDSSGNTIYF - TRBV9 - TRBJ1-3 14
TGTGCCAGCGTGGACAGGGGTGGAAAGACCCAGTACTTC CASVDRGGKTQYF - TRBV28 TRBD1 TRBJ2-5 13
TGTGCCAGCAGCAGGGCCGGCGGTGGCTACACCTTC CASSRAGGGYTF many TRBV7-2 - TRBJ1-2 12
TGTGCCAGCAGCTTTTTGGCGGGCTACGAGCAGTACTTC CASSFLAGYEQYF many TRBV7-2 - TRBJ2-7 13
TGTGCCAGTAGTATGGGACAGGGCTCCCAAGAGACCCAGTACTTC CASSMGQGSQETQYF - TRBV19 TRBD1 TRBJ2-5 15
TGTGCCAGCAGCTTACCAGGAAACCCCACAGGCACGCAGTATTTT CASSLPGNPTGTQYF many TRBV7-9 - TRBJ2-3 15
TGCGCCAGCAGCCCGGACGGTTGGCAGTCTTATAATTCACCCCTCCACTTT CASSPDGWQSYNSPLHF - TRBV5-1 - TRBJ1-6 17
TGCGCCAGCAGCTTGGTATACAGGGGGCGCAACACTGAAGCTTTCTTT CASSLVYRGRNTEAFF many TRBV5-1 TRBD1 TRBJ1-1 16
TGTGCCACCAGTGATCCTGGACAGGGGATAGATACGCAGTATTTT CATSDPGQGIDTQYF many TRBV24-1 TRBD1 TRBJ2-3 15
TGTGCCAGCAGCCGACAGGGTTTCGGTTCACCCCTCCACTTT CASSRQGFGSPLHF - TRBV3-1 TRBD1 TRBJ1-6 14
TGTGCCAGCAGCTTGTCCGGGGCAACAGAGACCCAGTACTTC CASSLSGATETQYF few TRBV5-4 - TRBJ2-5 14
TGCAGTGCCCCAGTTGGGCGGGTTGGTTCACCCCTCCACTTT CSAPVGRVGSPLHF - TRBV20-1 - TRBJ1-6 14
TGTGCCAGCAAAGGGACCTCCTTGGGGACGCAGTATTTT CASKGTSLGTQYF few TRBV6-2/TRBV6-3 - TRBJ2-3 13
TGTGCCAGCAGTTTACAGGGTTTGGAGACCCAGTACTTC CASSLQGLETQYF few TRBV12-3/TRBV12-4 - TRBJ2-5 13
TGTGCCAGCAGCTTCAAAGAGGGTGAGCAGTTCTTC CASSFKEGEQFF - TRBV7-9 - TRBJ2-1 12
TGTGCCAGCAGCTCCGGACAGGGGGGGAATGGCCAAGAGACCCAGTACTTC CASSSGQGGNGQETQYF few TRBV5-4 TRBD1 TRBJ2-5 17
TGCAGTGCTCCCGGAGCCGGAGGCTACGAGCAGTACTTC CSAPGAGGYEQYF - TRBV20-1 - TRBJ2-7 13
TGTGCCAGTAGTAAAGGGCAGATCGGCAATCAGCCCCAGCATTTT CASSKGQIGNQPQHF - TRBV19 - TRBJ1-5 15
TGTGCCAGCAGTAACAGGGATTCCTACACCGGGGAGCTGTTTTTT CASSNRDSYTGELFF - TRBV6-2/TRBV6-3 - TRBJ2-2 15
TGTGCCAGCAGCTCCCCAGGGGGCGGCGGGGAGCTGTTTTTT CASSSPGGGGELFF - TRBV7-3 TRBD1 TRBJ2-2 14
TGTGCCAGCAGCCTGACTAGCGGCTCGCCTCGGGCCCAGTACTTC CASSLTSGSPRAQYF - TRBV12-3/TRBV12-4 TRBD2 TRBJ2-5 15
TGTGCCACCAGTGATTTGGGGGGGGACTTCGATGGCTACACCTTC CATSDLGGDFDGYTF - TRBV24-1 - TRBJ1-2 15
TGCGCCAGCAGCTTGGCCTACCTGGGAGGTGGGTACAATGAGCAGTTCTTC CASSLAYLGGGYNEQFF - TRBV5-1 - TRBJ2-1 17
TGTGCCAGCAGTTTTTGGAACAGGTGGAACACTGAAGCTTTCTTT CASSFWNRWNTEAFF few TRBV27 - TRBJ1-1 15
TGCAGTCTCTCACCAGGGGGCGCGGACTATGGCTACACCTTC CSLSPGGADYGYTF - TRBV20-1 TRBD1 TRBJ1-2 14
TGCAGTGCACCACCTCCCCTAGCGGGGGGTAAAGATACGCAGTATTTT CSAPPPLAGGKDTQYF few TRBV20-1 TRBD2 TRBJ2-3 16
TGTGCCACAAAAGAGACCAGAATCCAAGGCTACACCTTC CATKETRIQGYTF - TRBV7-2 - TRBJ1-2 13